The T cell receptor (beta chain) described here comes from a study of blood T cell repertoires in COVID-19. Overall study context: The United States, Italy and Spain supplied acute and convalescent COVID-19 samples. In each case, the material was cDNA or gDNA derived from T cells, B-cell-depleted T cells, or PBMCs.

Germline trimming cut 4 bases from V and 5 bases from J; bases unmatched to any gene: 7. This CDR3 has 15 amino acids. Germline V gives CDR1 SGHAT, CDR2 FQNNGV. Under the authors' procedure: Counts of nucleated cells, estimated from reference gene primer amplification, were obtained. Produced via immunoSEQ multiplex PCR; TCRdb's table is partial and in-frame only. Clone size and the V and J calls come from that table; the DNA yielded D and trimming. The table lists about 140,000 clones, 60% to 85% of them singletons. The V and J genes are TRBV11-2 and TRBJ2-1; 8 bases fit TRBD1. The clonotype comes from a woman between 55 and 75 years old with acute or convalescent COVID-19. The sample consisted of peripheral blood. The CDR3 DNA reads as TGTGCCAGCAGCTATCATGCAGGGGGCAACAATGAGCAGTTCTTC. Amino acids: CASSYHAGGNNEQFF.